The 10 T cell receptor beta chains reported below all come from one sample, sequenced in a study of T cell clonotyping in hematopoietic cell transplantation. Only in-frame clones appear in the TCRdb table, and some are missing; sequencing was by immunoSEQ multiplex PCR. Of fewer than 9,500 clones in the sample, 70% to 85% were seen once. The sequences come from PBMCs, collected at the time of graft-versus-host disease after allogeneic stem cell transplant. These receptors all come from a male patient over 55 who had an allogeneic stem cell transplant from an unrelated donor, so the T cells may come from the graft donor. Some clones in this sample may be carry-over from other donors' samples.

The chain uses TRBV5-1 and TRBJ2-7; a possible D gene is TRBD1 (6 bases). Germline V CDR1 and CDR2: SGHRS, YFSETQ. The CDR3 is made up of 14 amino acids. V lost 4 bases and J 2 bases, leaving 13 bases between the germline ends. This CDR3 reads CASSINQGPYEQYF. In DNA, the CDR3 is TGCGCCAGCAGCATCAACCAGGGGCCCTACGAGCAGTACTTC.

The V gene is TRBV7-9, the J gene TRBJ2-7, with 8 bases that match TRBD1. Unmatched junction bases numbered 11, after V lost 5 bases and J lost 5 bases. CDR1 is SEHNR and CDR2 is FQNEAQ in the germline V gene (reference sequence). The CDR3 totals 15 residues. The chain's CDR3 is CASSQFQGANDEQYF. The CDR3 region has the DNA TGTGCCAGCAGCCAATTCCAGGGGGCTAACGACGAGCAGTACTTC.

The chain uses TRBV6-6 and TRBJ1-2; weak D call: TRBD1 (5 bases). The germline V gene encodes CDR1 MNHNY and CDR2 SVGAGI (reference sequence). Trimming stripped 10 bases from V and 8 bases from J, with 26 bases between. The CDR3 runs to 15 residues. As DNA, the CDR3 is TGTGCCACCATAGACTACCCGAGAAGGGAGGGGGGCTACACCTTC. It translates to CATIDYPRREGGYTF.

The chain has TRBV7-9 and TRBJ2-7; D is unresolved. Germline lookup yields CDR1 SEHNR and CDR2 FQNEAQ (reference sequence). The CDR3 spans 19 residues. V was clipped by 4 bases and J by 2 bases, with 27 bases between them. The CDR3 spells CASSSSSFQLHTLPYEQYF. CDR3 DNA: TGTGCCAGCAGCTCCTCTTCCTTCCAACTTCATACATTGCCCTACGAGCAGTACTTC.

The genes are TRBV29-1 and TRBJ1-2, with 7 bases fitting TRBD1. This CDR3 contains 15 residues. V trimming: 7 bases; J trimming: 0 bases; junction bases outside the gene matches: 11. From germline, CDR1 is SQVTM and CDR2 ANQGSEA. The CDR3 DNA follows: TGCAGCGCCTCCGGGACAGCCCTTACTAACTATGGCTACACCTTC. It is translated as CSASGTALTNYGYTF.

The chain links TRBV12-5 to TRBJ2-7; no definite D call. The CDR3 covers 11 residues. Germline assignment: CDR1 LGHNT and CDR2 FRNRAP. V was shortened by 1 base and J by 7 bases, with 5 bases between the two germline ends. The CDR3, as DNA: TGTGCTAGTGGTTTGGCTCAGGAGCAGTACTTC. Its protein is CASGLAQEQYF.

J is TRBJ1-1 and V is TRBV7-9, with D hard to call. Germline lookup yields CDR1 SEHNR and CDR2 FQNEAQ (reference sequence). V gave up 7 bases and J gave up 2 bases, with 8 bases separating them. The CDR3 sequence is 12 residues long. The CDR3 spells CASTTVNTEAFF. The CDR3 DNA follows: TGTGCCAGCACCACAGTTAACACTGAAGCTTTCTTT.

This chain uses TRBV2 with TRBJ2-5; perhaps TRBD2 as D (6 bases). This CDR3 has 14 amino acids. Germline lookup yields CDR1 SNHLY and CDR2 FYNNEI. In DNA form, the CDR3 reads TGTGTCTCATACGCCGGGACTTCACAAGAGACCCAGTACTTC. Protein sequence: CVSYAGTSQETQYF.

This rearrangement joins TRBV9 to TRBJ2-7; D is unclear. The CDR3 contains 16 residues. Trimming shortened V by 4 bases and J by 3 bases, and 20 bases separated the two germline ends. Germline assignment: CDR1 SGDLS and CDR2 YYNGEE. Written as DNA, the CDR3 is TGTGCCAGCAGCCTCGGTCCCGGAAGGGAAGGCTACGAGCAGTACTTC. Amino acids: CASSLGPGREGYEQYF.

CDR3 sequence reads: CASSHGTSGDPSTDTQYF. The DNA of the CDR3 is TGTGCCAGCAGCCACGGGACTAGCGGGGACCCAAGCACAGATACGCAGTATTTT. The chain carries TRBV5-8 and TRBJ2-3, with TRBD2 matching 13 bases. Germline V gene lookup returns CDR1 SGHTS and CDR2 YDEGEE. V lost 4 bases to trimming and J lost 0 bases; unmatched junction nucleotides: 8. This CDR3 region has 18 residues.